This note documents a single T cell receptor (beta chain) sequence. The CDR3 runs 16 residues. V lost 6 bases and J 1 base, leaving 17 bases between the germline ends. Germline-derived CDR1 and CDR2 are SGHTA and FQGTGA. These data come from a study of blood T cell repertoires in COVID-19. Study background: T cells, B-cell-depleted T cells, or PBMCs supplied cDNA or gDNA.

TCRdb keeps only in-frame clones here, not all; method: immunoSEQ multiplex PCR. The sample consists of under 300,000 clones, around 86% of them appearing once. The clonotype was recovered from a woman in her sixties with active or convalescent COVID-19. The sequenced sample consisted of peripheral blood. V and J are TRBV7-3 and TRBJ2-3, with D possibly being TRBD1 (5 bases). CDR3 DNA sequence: TGTGCCAGCAGTTATTCGGTGGGGCTTGGCACAGATACGCAGTATTTT. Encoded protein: CASSYSVGLGTDTQYF.